One sample yielded the 10 T cell receptor beta chains listed below, sequenced in a study of T cell repertoires in cytomegalovirus infection. TCRdb used MiXCR to reprocess the reads, holding one entry per CDR3 protein. This table has about 740,000 distinct CDR3 sequences, 35% appearing once. Sequences were obtained from PBMCs. Receptors were obtained from a human donor in good health (CMV status not recorded). Some clones in this sample may be carry-over from other donors' samples.

This chain links TRBV2 with TRBJ1-1, with 8 bases aligning to TRBD1. The CDR3 is 13 residues long. V gave up 1 base and J gave up 10 bases; unmatched junction bases: 5. Germline CDR1 is SNHLY and CDR2 is FYNNEI. The CDR3 spells CASSEGQGATAFF. CDR3 DNA sequence: TGTGCCAGCAGTGAAGGGCAGGGGGCGACAGCTTTCTTT.

The rearrangement links TRBV27 to TRBJ1-5, with 10 bases lining up with TRBD1. The germline V gene has CDR1 MNHEY and CDR2 SMNVEV (reference sequence). V gave up 7 bases and J gave up 5 bases; unmatched junction bases: 8. The CDR3 covers 15 residues. CDR3 bases: TGTGCCAGCAATTTTGGGACAGGGGACTATCAGCCCCAGCATTTT. Its translation: CASNFGTGDYQPQHF.

V gene TRBV9 combines with J gene TRBJ2-3, with TRBD2 matching 15 bases. The CDR3 is 17 residues long. Trimming cost V 6 bases and J 2 bases; bases outside gene matches: 7. Germline loops: CDR1 SGDLS, CDR2 YYNGEE. The CDR3 bases are TGTGCCAGCACCGACGGGACTAGCGGGGGGATCACAGATACGCAGTATTTT. Residues: CASTDGTSGGITDTQYF.

This sequence joins TRBV20-1 and TRBJ1-4; perhaps TRBD1 as D (5 bases). The V gene lost 0 bases and the J gene lost 7 bases, with 12 bases spanning the gap. CDR3 length: 14 residues. Germline V lookup: CDR1 DFQATT, CDR2 SNEGSKA (reference sequence). CDR3 residues: CSARDVVRGEKLFF. CDR3 sequence (DNA): TGCAGTGCTAGAGATGTCGTTAGGGGTGAAAAACTGTTTTTT.

This chain links TRBV20-1 with TRBJ2-7, with 7 bases matching TRBD1. This CDR3 has 15 amino acids. J gave up 2 bases and V 0 bases, and 7 bases lay outside the gene matches. Per germline, CDR1 DFQATT and CDR2 SNEGSKA (reference sequence). CDR3 region: CSARDLDRSPYEQYF. The CDR3, as DNA: TGCAGTGCTAGAGATTTGGACAGGTCTCCCTACGAGCAGTACTTC.

V usage is TRBV12-3 or TRBV12-4 and J usage is TRBJ2-3, with 11 positions matching TRBD1. This CDR3 is built from 14 residues. J lost 2 bases, V lost 8 bases, and 3 bases had no gene match. The CDR3 DNA is TGTGCCAGCGGGACAGGGGGGGACACAGATACGCAGTATTTT. Translating gives CASGTGGDTDTQYF.

A single count supports this clonotype. This sequence joins TRBV4-1 and TRBJ2-2, with 9 bases matching TRBD1. CDR3 size: 15 residues. V dropped 6 bases and J dropped 7; count of bases not matched to a gene: 9. CDR1 and CDR2 from the germline V gene are MGHRA and YSYEKL. This CDR3 reads CASRLMDRGVGELFF. The CDR3 DNA sequence: TGCGCCAGCAGATTGATGGACAGGGGCGTCGGGGAGCTGTTTTTT.

The chain's CDR3 is CASSQGPTQETQYF. CDR3 nucleotide sequence: TGTGCCAGCAGCCAAGGACCCACCCAAGAGACCCAGTACTTC. The V call is TRBV5-4, the J call TRBJ2-5; no clear D gene. Germline values: CDR1 SGHNT, CDR2 YYREEE (reference sequence). CDR3 length: 14 amino acids. The V end lost 4 bases, the J end lost 1 base, and 11 bases lay between the germline ends. Complete variable domain (other parts from reference TRBV5-4 and TRBJ2-5): ETGVTQSPTHLIKTRGQQVTLRCSSQSGHNTVSWYQQALGQGPQFIFQYYREEENGRGNFPPRFSGLQFPNYSSELNVNALELDDSALYLCASSQGPTQETQYFGPGTRLLVL.

The chain has TRBV19 and TRBJ2-1; the match to TRBD2 covers 12 bases. Per germline, CDR1 LNHDA and CDR2 SQIVND (reference sequence). The CDR3 has 18 amino acids. V shed 8 bases and J 4 bases; nucleotides not matched to a gene: 15. CDR3 sequence: CASSSTTTSGRTYNEQFF. The CDR3, as DNA: TGTGCCAGTTCCTCGACCACTACTAGCGGGAGGACGTACAATGAGCAGTTCTTC.

This clonotype was observed a handful of times. This chain links TRBV6-6 with TRBJ2-7; 9 bases map to TRBD1. Per the germline V gene, CDR1 is MNHNY and CDR2 is SVGAGI (reference sequence). This CDR3 spans 15 amino acids. V lost 6 bases and J lost 2; bases outside the gene matches: 8. The CDR3 DNA reads TGTGCCAGCAGCACGACCGGGACAGGGACCTACGAGCAGTACTTC. Translated, it gives CASSTTGTGTYEQYF.